The rows below give T cell receptor beta chains drawn from one sample of a study of blood T cell repertoires in COVID-19. The data were produced by immunoSEQ multiplex PCR, yet TCRdb's version contains in-frame clones alone and is incomplete. The profile shows some 94,000 clones, 85% to 90% of them singletons. Sequencing was performed on peripheral blood. The source is a human donor in a cohort sampled during active COVID-19. Each CDR3 is given without its conserved first and last residue. The D gene is left open where the match is weak.

>TRBJ1-4|NA|TRBV4-3
ASSLTGRRDEKLF
>TRBJ2-1|TRBD2|TRBV9
ASSRTSGSSPSYNEQF
>TRBJ2-1|TRBD2|TRBV9
ASSVASLAGALEQF
>TRBJ1-1|NA|TRBV2
ASSQSYSSTEAF
>TRBJ2-7|NA|TRBV4-2
ASSQSRSYEQY
>TRBJ1-6|TRBD1|TRBV5-4
ASSFGPGTGPEGPLH
>TRBJ1-2|NA|TRBV5-8
ASSLERRSAYGYT
>TRBJ1-4|NA|TRBV19
ASSIEAVNEKLF
>TRBJ2-2|TRBD2|TRBV28
ASSPGLAGAGELF
>TRBJ2-5|TRBD1|TRBV5-4
ASSPTDRVETQY
>TRBJ2-3|TRBD2|TRBV10-3
AISNSGGSTDTQY
>TRBJ1-2|NA|TRBV2
ASSPDTNYGYT
>TRBJ2-3|TRBD2|TRBV9
ASSPRRLAGTDTQY